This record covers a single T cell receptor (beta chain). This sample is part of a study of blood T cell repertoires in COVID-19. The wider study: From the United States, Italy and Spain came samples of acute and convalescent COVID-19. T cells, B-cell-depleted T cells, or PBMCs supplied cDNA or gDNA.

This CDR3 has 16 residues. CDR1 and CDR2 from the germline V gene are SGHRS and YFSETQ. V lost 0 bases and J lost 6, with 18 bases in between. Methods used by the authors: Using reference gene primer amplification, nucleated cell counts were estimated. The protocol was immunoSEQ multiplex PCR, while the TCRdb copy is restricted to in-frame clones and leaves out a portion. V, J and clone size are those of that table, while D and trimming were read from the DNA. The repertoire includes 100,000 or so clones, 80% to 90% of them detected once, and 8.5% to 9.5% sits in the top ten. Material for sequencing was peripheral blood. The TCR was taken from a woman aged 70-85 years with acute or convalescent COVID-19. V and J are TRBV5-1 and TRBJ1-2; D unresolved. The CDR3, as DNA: TGCGCCAGCAGCTTGGATGTGGGTGCCCTAGCTGATGGCTACACCTTC. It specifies CASSLDVGALADGYTF.